This record concerns one T cell receptor beta chain sequence. It lacks a known antigen. Qualities for individual bases were not recorded, and no much larger clone is one base off. The time point label of this sample denotes: blood sample drawn before combined kidney and bone marrow transplant. Thawed PBMCs were FACS-sorted into unstimulated Tregs (CD4+CD25+CD127-), CD4+ non-Tregs (CD4+CD25-), CD4 cells and CD8 cells. Patients were a few combined kidney and bone marrow transplant recipients from the ITN036ST trial, and only these trial subjects had samples available. Healthy control blood was processed by Ficoll density gradient to PBMCs and cryopreserved; patient PBMCs were collected before and after transplant. There are 16 amino acids in the CDR3, from cysteine to phenylalanine inclusive. Just the 48-base CDR3 DNA is kept, in frame starting at base 1. CDR1 and CDR2 are read off the germline V gene as SGHRS and YFSETQ. Trimming takes 0 bases off V and 3 bases off J; junction bases not matched to a gene: 5.

This sample was taken from a study of Tregs in tolerant kidney transplant recipients (dated by TCRdb to about 2019). As for the study more broadly: Transplants used related donors with nonmyeloablative bone marrow transplantation; mixed chimerism was transient in the human trials. The study used TCRbeta sequencing to identify donor-specific regulatory T cells before combined kidney and bone marrow transplantation, then tracked those cells after transplant.

Broad study findings and their caveats: For some patients, the PCR primers changed as time went on, which meant samples from those patients could not be compared with one another at the nucleotide level. Donor-specific Treg expansion was found to exceed global Treg expansion in tolerant patients, suggesting antigen-driven rather than nonspecific expansion. Expanding Tregs with activated donor B cells appeared to identify the most biologically relevant and donor-specific TCRbeta repertoire. Because only a small number of patients were included, the study had limitations, and the results will need to be validated in larger populations as well as under other immunosuppression protocols. Biological reproducibility was not examined directly, but technical replication error appeared to be minimal.

For TCRbeta CDR3 sequencing, genomic DNA from the sorted cells was extracted using the QIAGEN DNeasy Blood and Tissue Kit. Through immunoSEQ, high-throughput TCRbeta CDR3 sequencing was done commercially, including PCR amplification with internal controls and bias correction. On the study's bioinformatics: A unique productive TCRbeta sequence was defined by the CDR3 nucleotide sequence when primers matched, and otherwise by the CDR3 amino acid sequence together with the Vbeta and Jbeta genes. To correct for sorting error, sequences found in more than one sorted population at a frequency ratio of 2:1 or less were discarded, and the remaining shared sequences were assigned to the population with the higher frequency. Donor-reactive sequences were defined as at least 5-fold expanded in CFSE-low cells versus unstimulated cells, with frequency of at least 0.01% in CFSE-low cells. Jensen-Shannon divergence, calculated on the top 100 TCRbeta sequences ranked by frequency, was used to quantify repertoire divergence. For samples with multiple sequencing runs, sorting error was corrected in each run separately before the runs were combined. TCRdb provides this immuneACCESS table in a form limited to in-frame rearrangements. Some clones are lacking; in checked studies, under half of them reflect an unresolved V gene, and why the rest are absent is not known. V and J calls and clone size follow that table, whereas D and trimming were derived from the DNA. The sample table records about 69,000 clones; 85% to 90% of these occur just once. The ten largest clones take up approximately 0.39% of the sample.

Specimen: CD4+ T cells from blood, collected before the transplant. The rearrangement joined TRBV5-1 to TRBJ2-1; 8 central nucleotides agree with TRBD2. The receptor was isolated from a human donor who received a combined kidney and bone marrow transplant. The nucleotide sequence reads TGCGCCAGCAGCTTGGCTTCCAGCGGGAGCTACAATGAGCAGTTCTTC. This gives the protein CASSLASSGSYNEQFF.